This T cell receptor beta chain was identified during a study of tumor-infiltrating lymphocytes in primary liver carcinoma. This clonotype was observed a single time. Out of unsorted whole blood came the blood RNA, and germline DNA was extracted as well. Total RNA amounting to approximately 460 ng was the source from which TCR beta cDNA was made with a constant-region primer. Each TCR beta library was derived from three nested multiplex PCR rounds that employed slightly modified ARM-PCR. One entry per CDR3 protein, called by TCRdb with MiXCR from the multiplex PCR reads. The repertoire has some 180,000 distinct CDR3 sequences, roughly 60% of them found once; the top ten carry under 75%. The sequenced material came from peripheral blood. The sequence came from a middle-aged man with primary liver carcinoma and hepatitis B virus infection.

CDR3 DNA sequence: TGTGCCAGCAGCCCCTCGACGGGCTACGAGCAGTACTTC. It specifies CASSPSTGYEQYF. V gene TRBV7-9 combines with J gene TRBJ2-7; D uncertain. The germline gives CDR1 SEHNR, CDR2 FQNEAQ (reference sequence). This CDR3 has 13 residues. With 5 bases removed from V and 3 bases from J, the gap between germline ends came to 11 bases.